These 29 T cell receptor beta chains originate from one sample sequenced in a study of blood T cell repertoires in COVID-19. Method: immunoSEQ multiplex PCR; TCRdb's copy keeps in-frame clones and lacks some. The repertoire holds over 90,000 clones, with roughly 92% as singletons. Sequencing was performed on peripheral blood. The receptors were gathered from a woman between 50 and 59 years old with COVID-19, enrolled during active disease.

The rearrangement uses TRBV5-1 and TRBJ2-1; tentative D call: TRBD1 (8 bases). V lost 0 bases and J 7 bases, leaving 14 bases between the germline ends. The germline V gene has CDR1 SGHRS and CDR2 YFSETQ. There are 15 residues in the CDR3. CDR3 region: CASSLVGGDRNEQFF. The CDR3 nucleotides are TGCGCCAGCAGCTTGGTAGGGGGGGACAGGAATGAGCAGTTCTTC.

This sequence joins TRBV6-5 and TRBJ2-4; tentative D call: TRBD2 (5 bases). CDR1 MNHEY and CDR2 SVGAGI come from the germline V gene. Trimming stripped 7 bases from V and 0 bases from J, with 10 bases between. This CDR3 contains 14 residues. DNA for the CDR3: TGTGCCAGCATCGGACTTCTAGCCAAAAACATTCAGTACTTC. It encodes CASIGLLAKNIQYF.

This chain connects TRBV21-1 to TRBJ1-2; the DNA was not compared with TRBD1, the D call given in the table. TRBV21-1 is shown as a pseudogene. The CDR3 contains 14 residues. CDR3 sequence reads: CASSSNRGQGGYTF. Here the CDR3 DNA reads TGTGCCAGCAGCAGCAACAGGGGGCAGGGTGGCTACACCTTC.

The chain couples TRBV9 to TRBJ1-3; D perhaps matches TRBD1 (5 bases). The germline V and J ends were trimmed by 3 bases and 4 bases, with 11 bases remaining between them. This CDR3 spans 14 amino acids. Germline V gives CDR1 SGDLS, CDR2 YYNGEE. Written as DNA, the CDR3 is TGTGCCAGCAGCGACCTGGGACTGGGAAACACCATATATTTT. It translates to CASSDLGLGNTIYF.

This chain links TRBV19 with TRBJ1-2; perhaps TRBD1 as D (6 bases). The CDR3 loop spans 15 amino acids. The germline V gene has CDR1 LNHDA and CDR2 SQIVND (reference sequence). The germline V and J ends were trimmed by 3 bases and 4 bases, with 15 bases remaining between them. The CDR3 nucleotides are TGTGCCAGTAGTATGAGTGGCAGGGGTTTCTATGGCTACACCTTC. Translating gives CASSMSGRGFYGYTF.

V gene TRBV6-5 combines with J gene TRBJ1-2; tentative D call: TRBD1 (5 bases). V was trimmed by 5 bases and J by 8 bases, leaving 18 bases between them. Per the germline V gene, CDR1 is MNHEY and CDR2 is SVGAGI. CDR3 length equals 14 residues. CDR3 loop: CASSPSSGAWGYTF. The DNA of the CDR3 is TGTGCCAGCAGTCCCTCCAGTGGGGCGTGGGGCTACACCTTC.

This clone was seen a single time. The CDR3 coding sequence is TGTGCCAGCAGCGCACCCCGGGGACAGGAGACCGAGGAACTGTTTTTT. It specifies CASSAPRGQETEELFF. V gene TRBV5-8 combines with J gene TRBJ1-4, with TRBD1 identical over 8 bases. The CDR3 runs to 16 residues. CDR1 SGHTS and CDR2 YDEGEE come from the germline V gene. After removal of 4 bases from V and 12 bases from J, the junction contained 17 bases not matched to a gene.

V usage is TRBV6-4 and J usage is TRBJ2-7; 9 bases line up with TRBD1. Germline trimming cut 2 bases from V and 2 bases from J; bases unmatched to any gene: 7. This CDR3 comprises 16 residues. Germline CDR1 is MRHNA and CDR2 is SNTAGT. The CDR3 loop is CASSDPTGTGPYEQYV. The CDR3 DNA sequence: TGTGCCAGCAGTGACCCCACCGGGACAGGGCCCTACGAGCAGTACGTC.

This sequence joins TRBV5-5 and TRBJ2-2; 8 nucleotides line up with TRBD2. This CDR3 contains 16 residues. With 4 bases clipped from V and 4 bases from J, the junction kept 9 bases outside the gene matches. CDR1 is SGHKS and CDR2 is YYEKEE in the germline V gene (reference sequence). CDR3 sequence reads: CASSLQGRGVTGELFF. For the CDR3, the DNA is TGTGCCAGCAGCCTCCAAGGGCGGGGGGTCACCGGGGAGCTGTTTTTT.

The chain couples TRBV7-2 to TRBJ1-2; no clear D. The germline CDR1 and CDR2 sequences are SGHTA and FQGNSA. Trimming took 3 bases from V and 0 from J, leaving 17 bases between them. The CDR3 runs 17 residues. CDR3 region: CASSFEAAGVANYGYTF. In nucleotides, the CDR3 is TGTGCCAGCAGCTTTGAGGCGGCGGGAGTAGCTAACTATGGCTACACCTTC.

This chain connects TRBV3-1 (or the pseudogene TRBV3-2) to TRBJ2-1, with 11 bases lining up with TRBD2. CDR1 LGHDT and CDR2 YNNKEL come from the germline V gene (reference sequence). The J segment lost 10 bases and the V segment lost 0 bases, leaving 14 bases of the junction unmatched. This CDR3 has 18 amino acids. CDR3 loop: CASSQEVTSGAPRGEQFF. The CDR3 DNA sequence: TGTGCCAGCAGCCAAGAGGTGACTAGCGGGGCTCCCCGAGGGGAGCAGTTCTTC.

The chain couples TRBV28 to TRBJ2-3; 12 bases map to TRBD2. Losses at the gene ends were 11 bases for V and 5 bases for J; bases not matched to a gene: 8. Germline V gene data show CDR1 as MDHEN and CDR2 as SYDVKM. There are 14 residues in the CDR3. The CDR3 DNA sequence: TGTGCCGCTAGCGGGGGGGCCAAGGGAGATACGCAGTATTTT. Residues: CAASGGAKGDTQYF.

The rearrangement uses TRBV28 and TRBJ2-3; 8 bases align to TRBD1. V lost 3 bases, J lost 2 bases, and 4 bases stayed unmatched. Germline values: CDR1 MDHEN, CDR2 SYDVKM. The CDR3 loop spans 15 amino acids. DNA of the CDR3: TGTGCCAGCAGTTTGATGGGACAGGCCACAGATACGCAGTATTTT. It is translated as CASSLMGQATDTQYF.

The CDR3 bases are TGTGCCAGCTCCCCAGGGACTGCGAACATTCAGTACTTC. The encoded protein is CASSPGTANIQYF. V gene TRBV18 combines with J gene TRBJ2-4; D is perhaps TRBD2 (6 bases). CDR3 length equals 13 residues. Trimming removed 6 bases from V and 7 bases from J, with 13 bases in between. The V gene's germline CDR1 is KGHSH and CDR2 LQKENI.

The V call is TRBV9, the J call TRBJ2-1; 11 nucleotides match TRBD2. This CDR3 is built from 14 residues. Germline V gives CDR1 SGDLS, CDR2 YYNGEE. J gave up 9 bases and V 3 bases, and 5 bases lay outside the gene matches. CDR3 DNA sequence: TGTGCCAGCAGCGGTAGCGGGGGGGCACCTGAGCAGTTCTTC. Its translation: CASSGSGGAPEQFF.

J is TRBJ2-7 and V is TRBV11-2, with no clear D. The CDR3 spans 11 residues. V was clipped by 4 bases and J by 3 bases, with 4 bases between them. CDR1 and CDR2 (germline): SGHAT, FQNNGV. The CDR3 sequence is CASSSNYEQYF. The DNA of the CDR3 is TGTGCCAGCAGCTCAAACTACGAGCAGTACTTC.

The CDR3 region has the DNA TGCGCCAGCAGCCCCCGGACAGGCTCCTACGAGCAGTACTTC. Encoded protein: CASSPRTGSYEQYF. The chain is built from TRBV4-3 and TRBJ2-7, with 7 bases that match TRBD1. The junction had 3 bases not matched to a gene; V was cut back by 4 bases and J by 0 bases. The CDR3 is made up of 14 amino acids. Germline CDR1 and CDR2: LGHNA and YSLEER.

The chain has TRBV2 and TRBJ1-2; the D gene is possibly TRBD1 (6 bases). Looked up from germline, CDR1 is SNHLY and CDR2 is FYNNEI. This CDR3 is 15 amino acids long. The germline V and J ends were trimmed by 3 bases and 6 bases, with 17 bases remaining between them. CDR3 amino acids: CASSDTGKRLDGYTF. The CDR3 DNA reads as TGTGCCAGCAGTGATACAGGGAAACGACTTGATGGCTACACCTTC.

This clone was counted once. The rearrangement joins TRBV5-4 to TRBJ2-5; D unresolved. Germline V CDR1 and CDR2: SGHNT, YYREEE (reference sequence). V lost 4 bases, J lost 5 bases, and 18 bases lay in between. The CDR3 is 15 amino acids. The CDR3 loop reads CASSPALASSETQYF. The DNA for the CDR3 is TGTGCCAGCAGCCCCGCTCTGGCTTCCTCGGAGACCCAGTACTTC.

This clone was detected once. CDR3 in DNA: TGTGCCAGCTCACCGACCGGACTAGCGGGGGGGCGAGGGAACGAGCAGTACGTC. Its translation: CASSPTGLAGGRGNEQYV. This chain connects TRBV18 to TRBJ2-7; TRBD2 aligns across 15 bases. The CDR3 totals 18 residues. With V trimmed by 3 bases and J by 5 bases, 11 bases remained unmatched. Germline V gene data show CDR1 as KGHSH and CDR2 as LQKENI.

The chain combines TRBV7-8 with TRBJ1-1; TRBD1 matches at 10 bases. V shed 4 bases and J 4 bases; nucleotides not matched to a gene: 0. The CDR3 loop spans 13 amino acids. CDR1 is SGHVS and CDR2 is FQNEAQ in the germline V gene. CDR3 in amino acids: CASSWDRGTEAFF. The CDR3 DNA follows: TGTGCCAGCAGCTGGGACAGGGGCACTGAAGCTTTCTTT.

The rearrangement links TRBV3-1 (or the pseudogene TRBV3-2) to TRBJ2-1; D remains unclear. The CDR3 has 15 amino acids. V lost 4 bases to trimming and J lost 0 bases, with 10 bases between them. CDR1 LGHDT and CDR2 YNNKEL come from the germline V gene (reference sequence). CDR3 sequence reads: CASSLQPSSYNEQFF. As DNA, the CDR3 is TGTGCCAGCAGCCTCCAGCCTAGCTCCTACAATGAGCAGTTCTTC.

J is TRBJ1-1 and V is TRBV4-1, with 11 positions matching TRBD1. Germline CDR1 and CDR2: MGHRA and YSYEKL. This CDR3 is built from 13 residues. V dropped 5 bases and J dropped 4; count of bases not matched to a gene: 0. Here the CDR3 reads CASSGTGGTEAFF. Here the CDR3 DNA reads TGCGCCAGCAGCGGGACAGGGGGCACTGAAGCTTTCTTT.

The J gene is TRBJ2-7, the V gene TRBV6-1, with 7 bases aligning to TRBD1. Germline CDR1 and CDR2: MNHNS and SASEGT. V trimming: 3 bases; J trimming: 0 bases; junction bases outside the gene matches: 2. This CDR3 has 14 residues. This CDR3 is CASSETGSSYEQYF. The CDR3 region has the DNA TGTGCCAGCAGTGAGACAGGGAGCTCCTACGAGCAGTACTTC.

This clone was counted once. V is TRBV28 and J is TRBJ1-5; D remains unclear. This CDR3 comprises 10 residues. V lost 9 bases, J lost 5 bases, and 5 bases lay in between. Germline V CDR1 and CDR2: MDHEN, SYDVKM. The DNA of the CDR3 is TGTGCCAGTCTACATCAGCCCCAGCATTTT. This codes for CASLHQPQHF. The complete variable domain, with remaining parts taken from reference TRBV28 and TRBJ1-5, reads DVKVTQSSRYLVKRTGEKVFLECVQDMDHENMFWYRQDPGLGLRLIYFSYDVKMKEKGDIPEGYSVSREKKERFSLILESASTNQTSMYLCASLHQPQHFGDGTRLSIL.

V gene TRBV11-2 combines with J gene TRBJ1-1; unclear D gene. V shed 6 bases and J shed 3 bases, with 11 bases lying between them. The CDR3 is made up of 13 amino acids. Looked up from germline, CDR1 is SGHAT and CDR2 is FQNNGV. The CDR3 DNA reads TGTGCCAGCAGGAGACAACCTCACACTGAAGCTTTCTTT. Translating it yields CASRRQPHTEAFF.

V and J are TRBV19 and TRBJ1-5, with 7 nucleotides matching TRBD1. V lost 5 bases to trimming and J lost 3 bases; unmatched junction nucleotides: 16. From germline, CDR1 is LNHDA and CDR2 SQIVND (reference sequence). CDR3 length: 18 residues. The CDR3 loop is CASSPLLTGTVSNQPQHF. The CDR3, as DNA: TGTGCCAGTAGTCCATTGTTAACCGGGACAGTCTCCAATCAGCCCCAGCATTTT.

The rearrangement links TRBV2 to TRBJ1-2, with a possible D match to TRBD1 (5 bases). The V gene lost 7 bases and the J gene lost 6 bases, with 9 bases spanning the gap. Germline CDR1 SNHLY, CDR2 FYNNEI. The CDR3 has 11 residues. In DNA, the CDR3 is TGTGCCAGCACTGGGGGGGATGGCTACACCTTC. It is translated as CASTGGDGYTF.

The chain links TRBV5-1 to TRBJ1-1; 11 nucleotides line up with TRBD1. Germline CDR1 is SGHRS and CDR2 is YFSETQ. Trimming cost V 0 bases and J 3 bases; bases outside gene matches: 7. The length of the CDR3 is 17 residues. The CDR3 DNA sequence: TGCGCCAGCAGCTTGGGAGGACAGGGGGCGCGGTACACTGAAGCTTTCTTT. It specifies CASSLGGQGARYTEAFF. The variable domain in full, completed from reference TRBV5-1 and TRBJ1-1, reads KAGVTQTPRYLIKTRGQQVTLSCSPISGHRSVSWYQQTPGQGLQFLFEYFSETQRNKGNFPGRFSGRQFSNSRSEMNVSTLELGDSALYLCASSLGGQGARYTEAFFGQGTRLTVV.